These 27 T cell receptor beta chains originate from one sample sequenced in a study of cytomegalovirus exposure and HLA in healthy donors. The study ran its PCR with 60 Vbeta and 13 Jbeta primers. Some clones are missing from TCRdb's copy, which holds only in-frame ones; the method was immunoSEQ multiplex PCR. Among fewer than 100,000 clones listed, around 8% were seen once. The specimen was PBMCs. The receptors were gathered from a man between 50 and 59 years old in good health and CMV-seronegative.

V is TRBV27 and J is TRBJ1-6; a weak D match, TRBD1 (6 bases). The CDR3 has 14 residues. V lost 7 bases, J lost 7 bases, and 14 bases lay in between. CDR1 is MNHEY, CDR2 SMNVEV, per germline (reference sequence). The CDR3 here is CASTPGGRNSPLHF. The CDR3 DNA sequence: TGTGCCAGCACCCCGGGGGGGCGAAATTCACCCCTCCACTTT.

About this clone: One end of the junction is discordant with germline, which a read error may explain. The identical CDR3 is also encoded by other nucleotide sequences in the sample. This chain uses TRBV9 with TRBJ1-6, with a possible D match to TRBD1 (5 bases). Germline CDR1 SGDLS, CDR2 YYNGEE. The CDR3 is 16 amino acids. The CDR3 loop reads CASSAQPGLTRSPLHF. CDR3 nucleotides: TGCGCCAGCAGCGCCCAACCGGGACTGACGCGATCACCCCTCCACTTT.

This clone was counted a few times. The chain links TRBV11-2 to TRBJ2-3; the match to TRBD2 covers 11 bases. Germline V gene lookup returns CDR1 SGHAT and CDR2 FQNNGV. The junction had 8 bases not matched to a gene; V was cut back by 5 bases and J by 1 base. CDR3 length: 17 amino acids. The CDR3 DNA reads TGTGCCAGCAGCCGATTAGCGGGAGGGGTAGGCACAGATACGCAGTATTTT. Protein: CASSRLAGGVGTDTQYF.

The gene calls are TRBV28 and TRBJ1-2; the D gene is possibly TRBD1 (5 bases). Germline V gene sequence: CDR1 MDHEN, CDR2 SYDVKM. This CDR3 is 14 amino acids long. V was trimmed by 5 bases and J by 2 bases, leaving 12 bases between them. The CDR3 nucleotides are TGTGCCAGCAGTCCACCGACAGTCAACTATGGCTACACCTTC. This encodes CASSPPTVNYGYTF.

This clone showed up just a few times. The chain is built from TRBV28 and TRBJ2-1, with a tentative D call TRBD1 (5 bases). Trimming took 7 bases from V and 3 from J, leaving 10 bases between them. The germline CDR1 and CDR2 sequences are MDHEN and SYDVKM. CDR3 length: 13 residues. Written as DNA, the CDR3 is TGTGCCAGCAATCAGGGCTTCTACAATGAGCAGTTCTTC. It codes for CASNQGFYNEQFF.

Only a few counts were recorded for this clone. The CDR3 is CASSRSSGGPSDTQYF. The DNA for the CDR3 is TGTGCCAGTAGTAGAAGTAGCGGGGGACCCTCGGATACGCAGTATTTT. The chain recombines TRBV19 with TRBJ2-3; 9 bases are a match to TRBD2. The CDR3 length is 16 residues. The V gene end was trimmed by 4 bases and the J gene end by 6 bases; junction bases not matched to a gene: 11. In germline, CDR1 is LNHDA, CDR2 SQIVND (reference sequence).

A few counts support this clone. The chain carries TRBV5-6 and TRBJ1-2, with TRBD1 identical over 8 bases. There are 16 residues in the CDR3. Germline V gene sequence: CDR1 SGHDT, CDR2 YYEEEE. The V gene end was trimmed by 5 bases and the J gene end by 5 bases; junction bases not matched to a gene: 14. In nucleotides, the CDR3 is TGTGCCAGCAGTCGGGTGGGGCAGGGGGCCGGGTATGGCTACACCTTC. As protein: CASSRVGQGAGYGYTF.

This sequence joins TRBV7-2 and TRBJ2-7; D perhaps matches TRBD2 (6 bases). V was cut by 4 bases and J by 0 bases, with 13 bases left in between. This CDR3 region has 15 residues. Germline V gene data show CDR1 as SGHTA and CDR2 as FQGNSA. The CDR3 DNA reads TGTGCCAGCAGCTCTCTCTGGGGACTCTCCTACGAGCAGTACTTC. It is translated as CASSSLWGLSYEQYF.

The chain employs TRBV14 and TRBJ2-3; 7 nucleotides line up with TRBD1. The germline gives CDR1 SGHDN, CDR2 FVKESK. After removal of 5 bases from V and 4 bases from J, the junction contained 9 bases not matched to a gene. The CDR3 contains 15 residues. CDR3 in amino acids: CASSSQTGWADTQYF. The CDR3 DNA reads as TGTGCCAGCAGCTCCCAGACAGGGTGGGCAGATACGCAGTATTTT. The whole variable domain, remainder taken from reference TRBV14 and TRBJ2-3, is EAGVTQFPSHSVIEKGQTVTLRCDPISGHDNLYWYRRVMGKEIKFLLHFVKESKQDESGMPNNRFLAERTGGTYSTLKVQPAELEDSGVYFCASSSQTGWADTQYFGPGTRLTVL.

In this sample, this clone turned up a few times. Other DNA sequences from this sample encode an identical CDR3 as well. In DNA, the CDR3 is TGTGCCAGCAGTCACCTTCGACAGGGGGCCTCTTCCCACGAGCAGTACTTC. Translating gives CASSHLRQGASSHEQYF. The rearrangement joins TRBV28 to TRBJ2-7, with 10 bases that match TRBD1. The CDR3 is 17 residues long. Trimming cost V 5 bases and J 5 bases; bases outside gene matches: 15. The germline V gene encodes CDR1 MDHEN and CDR2 SYDVKM. The whole variable domain, filled in from reference TRBV28 and TRBJ2-7, reads DVKVTQSSRYLVKRTGEKVFLECVQDMDHENMFWYRQDPGLGLRLIYFSYDVKMKEKGDIPEGYSVSREKKERFSLILESASTNQTSMYLCASSHLRQGASSHEQYFGPGTRLTVT.

This clone showed up just a few times. The V and J genes are TRBV7-9 and TRBJ2-4, with 7 bases lining up with TRBD1. The CDR3 sequence is 15 residues long. Germline-derived CDR1 and CDR2 are SEHNR and FQNEAQ (reference sequence). V was clipped by 5 bases and J by 0 bases; unmatched bases: 4. CDR3 coding DNA: TGTGCCAGCAGCCTATCAGGGGGAGCCAAAAACATTCAGTACTTC. Translated: CASSLSGGAKNIQYF.

This clone came up a few times. This chain links TRBV5-4 with TRBJ2-7, with D hard to call. V lost 5 bases, J lost 2 bases, and 11 bases lay in between. The CDR3 has 13 amino acids. Germline V gives CDR1 SGHNT, CDR2 YYREEE (reference sequence). The CDR3 reads CASSLGLPYEQYF. The CDR3, as DNA: TGTGCCAGCAGTCTCGGGTTGCCCTACGAGCAGTACTTC.

V usage is TRBV2 and J usage is TRBJ2-1, with TRBD2 matching over 12 bases. Germline V CDR1 and CDR2: SNHLY, FYNNEI. The CDR3 is made up of 15 amino acids. Trimming removed 5 bases from V and 9 bases from J; junction bases left unmatched: 8. The CDR3 loop is CASSFSSGGAGEQFF. The CDR3 nucleotides read TGTGCCAGCAGTTTCTCTAGCGGGGGGGCGGGTGAGCAGTTCTTC.

This chain links TRBV7-9 with TRBJ2-3; 8 nucleotides align to TRBD2. V trimming: 5 bases; J trimming: 3 bases; junction bases outside the gene matches: 10. CDR1 and CDR2 (germline): SEHNR, FQNEAQ (reference sequence). The CDR3 loop spans 16 amino acids. DNA for the CDR3: TGTGCCAGCAGCCACGGGGGGGAAGATATAACAGATACGCAGTATTTT. As protein: CASSHGGEDITDTQYF.

The chain has TRBV29-1 and TRBJ2-2, with D possibly TRBD1 on 6 matching bases. Trimming removed 6 bases from V and 1 base from J, with 12 bases in between. This CDR3 has 14 amino acids. Germline V CDR1 and CDR2: SQVTM, ANQGSEA. The CDR3 nucleotides are TGCAGCGTACGACAGGATTTGAACACCGGGGAGCTGTTTTTT. It encodes CSVRQDLNTGELFF.

This clone was seen only a few times. The V and J genes are TRBV13 and TRBJ2-3; 9 positions agree with TRBD1. The J segment lost 5 bases and the V segment lost 1 base, leaving 7 bases of the junction unmatched. The CDR3 has 16 amino acids. Germline V gene lookup returns CDR1 PRHDT and CDR2 FYEKMQ (reference sequence). The DNA of the CDR3 is TGTGCCAGCAGCTTAGCCGGGACAGGGCCTGGAGATACGCAGTATTTT. As protein: CASSLAGTGPGDTQYF. Filled out from reference TRBV13 and TRBJ2-3, the complete variable domain reads AAGVIQSPRHLIKEKRETATLKCYPIPRHDTVYWYQQGPGQDPQFLISFYEKMQSDKGSIPDRFSAQQFSDYHSELNMSSLELGDSALYFCASSLAGTGPGDTQYFGPGTRLTVL.

V usage is TRBV14 and J usage is TRBJ1-4; D is undetermined. V was trimmed by 4 bases and J by 7 bases, leaving 13 bases between them. Germline assignment: CDR1 SGHDN and CDR2 FVKESK. This CDR3 is 14 amino acids long. CDR3 sequence: CASSRVGFSEKLFF. For the CDR3, the DNA is TGTGCCAGCAGCCGGGTCGGGTTTAGTGAAAAACTGTTTTTT.

The chain employs TRBV7-2 and TRBJ1-1, with D uncertain. Trimming shortened V by 6 bases and J by 3 bases, and 11 bases separated the two germline ends. Per germline, CDR1 SGHTA and CDR2 FQGNSA. This CDR3 comprises 13 residues. The CDR3 nucleotides read TGTGCCAGCAGACTACTAGGGTACACTGAAGCTTTCTTT. Protein sequence: CASRLLGYTEAFF.

This clone was counted only a few times. The chain has TRBV5-1 and TRBJ1-4, with TRBD1 as a possible D gene (6 bases). Trimming removed 1 base from V and 4 bases from J, with 17 bases in between. This CDR3 is 17 amino acids long. Germline lookup yields CDR1 SGHRS and CDR2 YFSETQ. In nucleotides, the CDR3 is TGCGCCAGCAGCTTGCGTCCGTTCAGGGGTAATAATGAAAAACTGTTTTTT. It is translated as CASSLRPFRGNNEKLFF.

The chain has TRBV28 and TRBJ1-1, with D unresolved. The CDR3 extends over 14 amino acids. The germline V and J ends were trimmed by 2 bases and 1 base, with 8 bases remaining between them. In germline, CDR1 is MDHEN, CDR2 SYDVKM. The CDR3 region has the DNA TGTGCCAGCAGTTTAGTACAGCAGAACACTGAAGCTTTCTTT. This gives the protein CASSLVQQNTEAFF.

A few counts support this clone. The rearrangement joins TRBV6-1 to TRBJ1-1; a weak D match, TRBD1 (5 bases). V was trimmed by 2 bases and J by 5 bases, leaving 12 bases between them. Germline V CDR1 and CDR2: MNHNS, SASEGT. This CDR3 has 14 amino acids. CDR3: CASSERGRETEAFF. The CDR3 nucleotides are TGTGCCAGCAGTGAAAGGGGAAGAGAGACTGAAGCTTTCTTT.

This clone appeared a few times. The chain employs TRBV28 and TRBJ2-3; 11 nucleotides align to TRBD2. This CDR3 has 16 residues. Germline CDR1 and CDR2: MDHEN and SYDVKM. V lost 7 bases to trimming and J lost 0 bases; unmatched junction nucleotides: 6. CDR3 amino acids: CASNPSGGSSTDTQYF. Here the CDR3 DNA reads TGTGCCAGCAACCCTAGCGGGGGGTCTAGCACAGATACGCAGTATTTT.

There are a few counts of this clone. The rearrangement uses TRBV28 and TRBJ1-5, with 8 bases fitting TRBD1. The CDR3 covers 14 residues. The V gene end was trimmed by 2 bases and the J gene end by 6 bases; junction bases not matched to a gene: 3. Looked up from germline, CDR1 is MDHEN and CDR2 is SYDVKM. The CDR3 nucleotides read TGTGCCAGCAGTTTAGGACAGGGCGGTCAGCCCCAGCATTTT. Protein sequence: CASSLGQGGQPQHF.

The genes are TRBV19 and TRBJ1-6; weak D call: TRBD1 (5 bases). V lost 7 bases and J lost 4, with 14 bases in between. The CDR3 is 15 amino acids. CDR1 is LNHDA and CDR2 is SQIVND in the germline V gene (reference sequence). CDR3 coding DNA: TGTGCCAGTACCCTGGGGCAGAGTTATAATTCACCCCTCCACTTT. Residues: CASTLGQSYNSPLHF.

This clone has just a few counts. This sequence joins TRBV2 and TRBJ1-5, with 8 nucleotides matching TRBD1. Unmatched junction bases numbered 3, after V lost 3 bases and J lost 5 bases. The CDR3 runs to 14 residues. Germline values: CDR1 SNHLY, CDR2 FYNNEI. The CDR3 reads CASSDRTGYQPQHF. CDR3 DNA: TGTGCCAGCAGTGACCGGACAGGGTATCAGCCCCAGCATTTT.

The V call is TRBV18, the J call TRBJ1-1; a possible D gene is TRBD1 (6 bases). The CDR3 sequence is 14 residues long. The V gene lost 3 bases and the J gene lost 3 bases, with 11 bases spanning the gap. The germline V gene encodes CDR1 KGHSH and CDR2 LQKENI. Written as DNA, the CDR3 is TGTGCCAGCTCACCGCCCAGGGGTGACACTGAAGCTTTCTTT. Translation: CASSPPRGDTEAFF.

This clone appeared a few times. The rearrangement uses TRBV27 and TRBJ2-5; 8 positions agree with TRBD1. Trimming removed 0 bases from V and 12 bases from J; junction bases left unmatched: 6. The CDR3 is 13 amino acids. The germline V gene encodes CDR1 MNHEY and CDR2 SMNVEV (reference sequence). The CDR3 DNA reads as TGTGCCAGCAGTTTATCTCACAGGGGGAGGAAGTACTTC. The encoded protein is CASSLSHRGRKYF.